This TCR beta chain originates from a study of T cell repertoires in cytomegalovirus infection. Study information: CMV infection plus the matching HLA type was flagged by public TCR beta signatures.

Overall study findings and caveats: Using cumulative public TCR beta family frequency, the authors identified those who carried CMV together with the relevant HLA. CMV-specific TCR beta clonotypes restricted by HLA-C dominated the ex vivo response.

TCRdb ran MiXCR on the reads and lists one entry per CDR3 protein. The sample includes just under 550,000 distinct CDR3 sequences, roughly 29% of them seen just once. V gave up 5 bases and J gave up 11 bases, with 27 bases separating them. Germline V gene lookup returns CDR1 MNHNY and CDR2 SVGAGI (reference sequence). The CDR3 totals 16 residues. This clonotype was seen once. Its antigen is not known. The sequence was obtained from a human donor in good health (CMV status not recorded). Some clones in this sample may be carry-over from other donors' samples. The chain recombines TRBV6-6 with TRBJ1-1, with a weak D call TRBD1 (5 bases). What was sequenced was PBMCs. CDR3 loop: CASSQQVPRSVVEAFF. CDR3 nucleotide sequence: TGTGCCAGCAGTCAACAGGTCCCCCGAAGCGTCGTTGAGGCTTTCTTT.